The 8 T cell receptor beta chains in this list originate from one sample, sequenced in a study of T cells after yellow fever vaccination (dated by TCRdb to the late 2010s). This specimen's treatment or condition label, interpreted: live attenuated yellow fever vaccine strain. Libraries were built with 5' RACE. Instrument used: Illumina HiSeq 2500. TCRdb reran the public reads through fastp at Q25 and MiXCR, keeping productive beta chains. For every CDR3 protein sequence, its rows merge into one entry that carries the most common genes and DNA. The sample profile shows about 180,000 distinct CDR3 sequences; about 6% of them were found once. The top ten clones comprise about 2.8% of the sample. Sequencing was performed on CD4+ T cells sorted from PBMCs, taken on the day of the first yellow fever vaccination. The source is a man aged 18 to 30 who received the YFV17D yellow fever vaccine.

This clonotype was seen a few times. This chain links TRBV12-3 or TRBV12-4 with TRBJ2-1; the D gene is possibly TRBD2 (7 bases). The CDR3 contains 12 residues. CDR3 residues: CASRRGGNEQFF. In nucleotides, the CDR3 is TGTGCGAGTCGGAGGGGGGGCAATGAGCAGTTCTTC.

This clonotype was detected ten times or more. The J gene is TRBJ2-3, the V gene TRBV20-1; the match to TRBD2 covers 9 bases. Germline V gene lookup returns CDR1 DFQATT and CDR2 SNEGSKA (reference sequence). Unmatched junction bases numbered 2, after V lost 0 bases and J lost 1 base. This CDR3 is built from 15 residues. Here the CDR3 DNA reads TGCAGTGCTAGAGATTGGACTAGCGGCACAGATACGCAGTATTTT. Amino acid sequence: CSARDWTSGTDTQYF.

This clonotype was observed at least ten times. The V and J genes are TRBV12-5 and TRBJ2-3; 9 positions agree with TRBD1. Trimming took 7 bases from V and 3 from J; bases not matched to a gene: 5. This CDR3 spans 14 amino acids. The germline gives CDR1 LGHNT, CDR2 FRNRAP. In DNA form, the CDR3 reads TGTGCTAGTGTTACACAGGGGGCAACAGATACGCAGTATTTT. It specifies CASVTQGATDTQYF.

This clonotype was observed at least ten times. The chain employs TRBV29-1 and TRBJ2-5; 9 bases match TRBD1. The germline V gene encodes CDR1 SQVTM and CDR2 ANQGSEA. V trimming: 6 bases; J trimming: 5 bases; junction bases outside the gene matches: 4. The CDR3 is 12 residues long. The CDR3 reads CSVWTGAETQYF. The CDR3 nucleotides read TGCAGCGTCTGGACAGGGGCTGAGACCCAGTACTTC.

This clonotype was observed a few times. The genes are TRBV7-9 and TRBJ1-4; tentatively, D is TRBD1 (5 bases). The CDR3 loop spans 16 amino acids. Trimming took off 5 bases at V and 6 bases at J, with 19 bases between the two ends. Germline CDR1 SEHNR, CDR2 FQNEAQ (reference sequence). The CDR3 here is CASSTGQGHLYEKLFF. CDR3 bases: TGTGCCAGCAGCACAGGTCAAGGACACCTATATGAAAAACTGTTTTTT.

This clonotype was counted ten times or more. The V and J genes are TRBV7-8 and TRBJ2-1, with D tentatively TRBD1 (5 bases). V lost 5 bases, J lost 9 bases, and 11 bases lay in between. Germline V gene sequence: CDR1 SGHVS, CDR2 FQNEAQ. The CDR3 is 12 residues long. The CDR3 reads CASSKATGEQFF. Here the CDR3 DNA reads TGTGCCAGCAGCAAAGCCACAGGTGAGCAGTTCTTC.

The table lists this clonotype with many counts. CDR3 bases: TGTGCCAGCAGCGTAGCTGACCGACCCTACGAGCAGTACTTC. It translates to CASSVADRPYEQYF. The chain employs TRBV9 and TRBJ2-7; D remains ambiguous. The CDR3 is 14 residues long. The V gene's germline CDR1 is SGDLS and CDR2 YYNGEE. V lost 0 bases to trimming and J lost 2 bases, with 9 bases between them.

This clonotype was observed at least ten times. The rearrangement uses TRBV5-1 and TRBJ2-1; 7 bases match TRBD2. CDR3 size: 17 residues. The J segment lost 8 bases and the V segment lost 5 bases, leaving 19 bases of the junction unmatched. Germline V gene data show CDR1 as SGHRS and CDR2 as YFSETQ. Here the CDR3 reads CASRTGGAPGGIDEQFF. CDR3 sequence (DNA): TGCGCCAGCAGGACTGGAGGCGCTCCGGGGGGAATCGATGAGCAGTTCTTC.